Listed here are 32 T cell receptor beta chains from one sample, sequenced in a study of cytomegalovirus exposure and HLA in healthy donors. The PCR was carried out with 60 Vbeta primers and 13 Jbeta primers. Repertoires were generated with immunoSEQ multiplex PCR, while TCRdb's copy carries only in-frame clones and drops some. The table shows about 150,000 clones, with over 65% occurring only once. Sequencing input: PBMCs. These receptors came from a man aged 40-49 years in good health and CMV-seropositive.

This clone was counted a single time. V is TRBV5-8 and J is TRBJ2-7, with D unresolved. V lost 0 bases, J lost 3 bases, and 7 bases lay in between. Per the germline V gene, CDR1 is SGHTS and CDR2 is YDEGEE. CDR3 length: 13 amino acids. The CDR3 region is CASSLVVGYEQYF. The CDR3, as DNA: TGTGCCAGCAGCTTGGTTGTCGGCTACGAGCAGTACTTC.

J is TRBJ1-2 and V is TRBV30; 10 nucleotides line up with TRBD1. The CDR3 runs 12 residues. In germline, CDR1 is GTSNPN, CDR2 SVGIG (reference sequence). Unmatched junction bases numbered 2, after V lost 6 bases and J lost 4 bases. CDR3 loop: CACRTGGYGYTF. CDR3 DNA sequence: TGTGCCTGTAGGACAGGGGGCTATGGCTACACCTTC.

The chain is built from TRBV2 and TRBJ2-7; D perhaps matches TRBD1 (6 bases). V gave up 5 bases and J gave up 4 bases, with 9 bases separating them. Per germline, CDR1 SNHLY and CDR2 FYNNEI. This CDR3 has 12 residues. The CDR3 sequence: CASSRQEYEQYF. In DNA form, the CDR3 reads TGTGCCAGCAGTAGACAGGAATACGAGCAGTACTTC.

The chain links TRBV18 to TRBJ2-7; a weak D match, TRBD2 (7 bases). Trimming took 2 bases from V and 6 from J, leaving 11 bases between them. CDR3 size: 13 residues. CDR1 is KGHSH, CDR2 LQKENI, per germline. The CDR3 nucleotides are TGTGCCAGCTCACCAGACGGGGGGCGCGAGCAGTACTTC. Protein sequence: CASSPDGGREQYF.

In DNA, the CDR3 is TGTGCCAGCAGTTTTAGGGACAAGGCGGGCGAGCAGTACTTC. This codes for CASSFRDKAGEQYF. The chain uses TRBV27 and TRBJ2-7; tentative D call: TRBD1 (6 bases). Germline V gene data show CDR1 as MNHEY and CDR2 as SMNVEV (reference sequence). The CDR3 loop spans 14 amino acids. The germline V and J ends were trimmed by 3 bases and 6 bases, with 15 bases remaining between them.

CDR3 region: CASGIGDLGDTQYF. CDR3 bases: TGTGCTAGTGGTATCGGAGACCTTGGAGATACGCAGTATTTT. This chain connects TRBV12-5 to TRBJ2-3, with D uncertain. Germline V lookup: CDR1 LGHNT, CDR2 FRNRAP. The CDR3 is 14 amino acids. The germline V and J ends were trimmed by 5 bases and 5 bases, with 14 bases remaining between them.

The V gene is TRBV14, the J gene TRBJ2-1, with 10 positions matching TRBD1. With 0 bases clipped from V and 16 bases from J, the junction kept 9 bases outside the gene matches. The CDR3 runs 14 residues. Germline-derived CDR1 and CDR2 are SGHDN and FVKESK. The CDR3 protein is CASSQDQRRTGGFF. CDR3 in DNA: TGTGCCAGCAGCCAAGACCAACGACGGACAGGGGGATTCTTC.

CDR3 protein: CASSLRTSGSLSGLPDTQYF. As DNA, the CDR3 is TGCGCCAGCAGTCTCCGGACTAGCGGGAGTCTATCGGGGTTGCCAGATACGCAGTATTTT. The chain combines TRBV5-1 with TRBJ2-3; 13 positions match TRBD2. The ends lost 5 bases at V and 4 bases at J; junction bases unmatched: 19. Germline assignment: CDR1 SGHRS and CDR2 YFSETQ. The CDR3 length is 20 residues.

The CDR3 is CASSSQGLGEAFF. The CDR3 DNA reads TGTGCCAGCAGCTCCCAGGGTTTAGGTGAAGCTTTCTTT. This chain connects TRBV7-3 to TRBJ1-1, with D possibly being TRBD1 (5 bases). The CDR3 runs to 13 residues. V gave up 4 bases and J gave up 7 bases, with 13 bases separating them. Germline V gene lookup returns CDR1 SGHTA and CDR2 FQGTGA.

The sample holds a few counts of this clone. The rearrangement uses TRBV18 and TRBJ1-2; perhaps TRBD1 as D (5 bases). The CDR3 is 15 residues long. Germline lookup yields CDR1 KGHSH and CDR2 LQKENI. V was trimmed by 3 bases and J by 0 bases, leaving 11 bases between them. Here the CDR3 reads CASSPDRQTNYGYTF. CDR3 nucleotides: TGTGCCAGCTCACCGGATCGACAGACTAACTATGGCTACACCTTC.

The chain links TRBV5-4 to TRBJ2-1; D is perhaps TRBD1 (5 bases). Per germline, CDR1 SGHNT and CDR2 YYREEE (reference sequence). The CDR3 extends over 15 amino acids. The V gene lost 3 bases and the J gene lost 2 bases, with 12 bases spanning the gap. The CDR3 loop reads CASSSRTSTYNEQFF. In DNA form, the CDR3 reads TGTGCCAGCAGCTCCAGGACATCCACCTACAATGAGCAGTTCTTC.

This chain joins TRBV19 and TRBJ2-5; TRBD1 aligns across 7 bases. Matching the DNA end better, TRBJ2-7 makes the J call doubtful. This CDR3 has 14 amino acids. Germline CDR1 LNHDA, CDR2 SQIVND (reference sequence). The CDR3 nucleotides are TGTGCCACTGCCCGGGACAGTTATCCCTACGAGCAGTACTTC. It codes for CATARDSYPYEQYF.

The chain is built from TRBV9 and TRBJ2-3, with 11 nucleotides matching TRBD2. With V trimmed by 6 bases and J by 3 bases, 6 bases remained unmatched. This CDR3 contains 15 residues. Germline V gene sequence: CDR1 SGDLS, CDR2 YYNGEE. The CDR3 spells CASTFTSGSTDTQYF. The CDR3 nucleotides are TGTGCCAGCACCTTCACTAGCGGGAGTACAGATACGCAGTATTTT.

This chain connects TRBV9 to TRBJ1-2; D is uncertain. Trimming removed 0 bases from V and 5 bases from J, with 11 bases in between. The CDR3 contains 14 residues. From germline, CDR1 is SGDLS and CDR2 YYNGEE. CDR3 DNA: TGTGCCAGCAGCGTAGATTTAACAGAGTATGGCTACACCTTC. Amino acids: CASSVDLTEYGYTF.

The chain couples TRBV9 to TRBJ2-7; 8 bases align to TRBD1. In germline, CDR1 is SGDLS, CDR2 YYNGEE. Trimming removed 0 bases from V and 3 bases from J; junction bases left unmatched: 2. The CDR3 is 14 residues long. The CDR3 loop reads CASSVAGTGYEQYF. The CDR3 bases are TGTGCCAGCAGCGTAGCCGGGACAGGCTACGAGCAGTACTTC.

This clone turned up a few times. The V gene is TRBV19, the J gene TRBJ2-5, with 11 bases identical to TRBD2. The DNA end favors TRBJ2-7, so the J call may be wrong. CDR1 and CDR2 (germline): LNHDA, SQIVND (reference sequence). This CDR3 is built from 14 residues. Here the CDR3 reads CASSRLAGPYEQYF. The CDR3 nucleotides read TGTGCCAGTAGTAGACTAGCGGGACCCTACGAGCAGTACTTC.

The V call is TRBV6-1, the J call TRBJ2-3; 8 nucleotides align to TRBD2. With 2 bases clipped from V and 5 bases from J, the junction kept 12 bases outside the gene matches. This CDR3 has 17 residues. From germline, CDR1 is MNHNS and CDR2 SASEGT. CDR3 nucleotides: TGTGCCAGCAGTGAATGGGGGCGGGCGGGAGGCCGAGATACGCAGTATTTT. Protein sequence: CASSEWGRAGGRDTQYF.

This chain links TRBV27 with TRBJ2-1; no firm D call. The CDR3 runs 13 residues. CDR1 and CDR2 from the germline V gene are MNHEY and SMNVEV (reference sequence). The ends were cut back, 5 bases at V and 4 bases at J, with 9 bases in the middle. This CDR3 is CASSRFSYNEQFF. In nucleotides, the CDR3 is TGTGCCAGCAGTCGATTCAGTTACAATGAGCAGTTCTTC.

The chain couples TRBV18 to TRBJ1-4; TRBD1 aligns across 7 bases. Germline V CDR1 and CDR2: KGHSH, LQKENI. V lost 4 bases to trimming and J lost 8 bases; unmatched junction nucleotides: 10. This CDR3 spans 15 amino acids. For the CDR3, the DNA is TGTGCCAGCTCACAACAGGGGAGTACTGGGGAAAAACTGTTTTTT. It encodes CASSQQGSTGEKLFF.

A remark on this clone: Mismatch with germline at one junction end may stem from a read error. The chain's CDR3 is CAISESNTGGAFF. CDR3 in DNA: TGTGCCATCAGTGAGTCGAACACAGGGGGAGCTTTCTTT. This chain links TRBV6-5 with TRBJ1-1; TRBD1 matches 8 bases. This CDR3 is built from 13 residues. CDR1 and CDR2 (germline): MNHEY, SVGAGI.

This sequence joins TRBV29-1 and TRBJ2-1, with 7 bases identical to TRBD2. The V segment lost 7 bases and the J segment 1 base; nucleotides outside the gene matches: 19. Germline V gives CDR1 SQVTM, CDR2 ANQGSEA. The CDR3 is made up of 18 amino acids. The CDR3 nucleotides are TGCAGCGCTCCGGGGGAGCGGGGAACCCCGACTTCCTACAATGAGCAGTTCTTC. It specifies CSAPGERGTPTSYNEQFF.

The chain couples TRBV5-1 to TRBJ2-7; TRBD1 matches at 12 bases. CDR1 and CDR2 (germline): SGHRS, YFSETQ. The ends lost 0 bases at V and 6 bases at J; junction bases unmatched: 4. The CDR3 loop spans 15 amino acids. The CDR3 reads CASSLGGTGGAEQYF. The CDR3, as DNA: TGCGCCAGCAGCTTGGGGGGGACAGGGGGCGCCGAGCAGTACTTC.

The rearrangement uses TRBV19 and TRBJ2-1; 9 bases agree with TRBD1. CDR1 LNHDA and CDR2 SQIVND come from the germline V gene (reference sequence). The CDR3 is 15 residues long. Trimming at V came to 7 bases and at J to 1 base, leaving 5 bases not matched to a gene. The DNA of the CDR3 is TGTGCCAGTACCCGGGGGACAGGGTCCTACAATGAGCAGTTCTTC. Translated, it gives CASTRGTGSYNEQFF. The entire variable domain, with the rest obtained from reference TRBV19 and TRBJ2-1, is as follows: DGGITQSPKYLFRKEGQNVTLSCEQNLNHDAMYWYRQDPGQGLRLIYYSQIVNDFQKGDIAEGYSVSREKKESFPLTVTSAQKNPTAFYLCASTRGTGSYNEQFFGPGTRLTVL.

This chain links TRBV5-8 with TRBJ2-3; TRBD2 matches at 8 bases. Germline loops: CDR1 SGHTS, CDR2 YDEGEE. This CDR3 is 15 amino acids long. The trim removed 2 bases at V and 1 base at J, leaving 3 bases unmatched. CDR3: CASSFGGAGTDTQYF. The CDR3 bases are TGTGCCAGCAGCTTCGGGGGGGCCGGCACAGATACGCAGTATTTT.

The count of this clone is one. The gene calls are TRBV27 and TRBJ2-1; 10 bases line up with TRBD1. Germline V lookup: CDR1 MNHEY, CDR2 SMNVEV (reference sequence). J gave up 2 bases and V 8 bases, and 6 bases lay outside the gene matches. The CDR3 spans 15 residues. The CDR3 sequence: CASGYGQGAYNEQFF. As DNA, the CDR3 is TGTGCCAGCGGCTACGGACAGGGGGCCTACAATGAGCAGTTCTTC.

CDR3 coding DNA: TGTGCCAGCAGCCGGGCCTACACTGAAGCTTTCTTT. It codes for CASSRAYTEAFF. The chain joins TRBV14 to TRBJ1-1; D not resolved. Per germline, CDR1 SGHDN and CDR2 FVKESK. Trimming removed 4 bases at V and 3 bases at J, with 6 bases between. CDR3 length: 12 residues.

The chain carries TRBV11-1 and TRBJ2-3; 11 bases fit TRBD2. The V gene's germline CDR1 is SGHAT and CDR2 FQDESV (reference sequence). The CDR3 length is 16 residues. V trimming: 4 bases; J trimming: 4 bases; junction bases outside the gene matches: 7. The CDR3 DNA reads TGTGCCAGCAGCTCCACTAGCGGGAGTATCGCAGATACGCAGTATTTT. It encodes CASSSTSGSIADTQYF.

This sequence joins TRBV30 and TRBJ1-5; D is uncertain. V was clipped by 0 bases and J by 0 bases, with 6 bases between them. Germline lookup yields CDR1 GTSNPN and CDR2 SVGIG (reference sequence). The CDR3 sequence is 14 residues long. The CDR3 region is CAWSVGSSNQPQHF. DNA for the CDR3: TGTGCCTGGAGTGTGGGCAGTAGCAATCAGCCCCAGCATTTT. The full variable domain, its missing parts supplied by reference TRBV30 and TRBJ1-5, is SQTIHQWPATLVQPVGSPLSLECTVEGTSNPNLYWYRQAAGRGLQLLFYSVGIGQISSEVPQNLSASRPQDRQFILSSKKLLLSDSGFYLCAWSVGSSNQPQHFGDGTRLSIL.

A note on this clone: The same CDR3 arises from other DNA sequences in this sample as well. The V gene is TRBV2, the J gene TRBJ2-3; 11 bases line up with TRBD2. CDR1 SNHLY and CDR2 FYNNEI come from the germline V gene. This CDR3 region has 15 residues. J lost 5 bases, V lost 5 bases, and 6 bases had no gene match. In DNA form, the CDR3 reads TGTGCCAGCAGTCCGCTAGCGGGAGGAGGAGATACGCAGTATTTT. This translates into CASSPLAGGGDTQYF.

The rearrangement links TRBV7-9 to TRBJ1-1; D might be TRBD1 (5 bases). The CDR3 consists of 13 residues. The germline V gene encodes CDR1 SEHNR and CDR2 FQNEAQ (reference sequence). Trimming took 8 bases from V and 4 from J, leaving 14 bases between them. CDR3 region: CASFRDWGTEAFF. CDR3 in DNA: TGTGCCAGCTTCCGGGACTGGGGCACTGAAGCTTTCTTT.

V usage is TRBV6-6 and J usage is TRBJ2-7; D not certain. Germline-derived CDR1 and CDR2 are MNHNY and SVGAGI (reference sequence). The V and J ends lost 2 bases and 6 bases respectively, with 14 bases between them. The CDR3 is made up of 14 amino acids. The CDR3 nucleotides read TGTGCCAGCAGTTACGCGCCGGGTTTCGGCGAGCAGTACTTC. Protein: CASSYAPGFGEQYF.

The table lists this clone with a few counts. The J gene is TRBJ2-2, the V gene TRBV9, with D possibly TRBD1 on 5 matching bases. The ends were cut back, 2 bases at V and 6 bases at J, with 20 bases in the middle. Germline V gene data show CDR1 as SGDLS and CDR2 as YYNGEE. This CDR3 has 17 residues. The CDR3 spells CASSVGDRSFLPGELFF. The CDR3 DNA is TGTGCCAGCAGCGTGGGCGACAGATCCTTTTTGCCCGGGGAGCTGTTTTTT.